Listed below are T cell receptor beta chains from one sample, sequenced in a study of beta chain features in type 1 diabetes. Profiling relied on immunoSEQ multiplex PCR, and the TCRdb table lists in-frame clones only, not all of them. The sample records 400,000 to 600,000 clones, about 29% being singletons. The material sequenced was naive CD4+ T cells from blood. Receptor source: a man aged 18 to 30 in good health. Both conserved end residues are part of each CDR3. D genes are given only for firm matches. For some rows the clone size is stated as once, few or many, or as a class when expanded; others skip it.

d_gene: -
v_gene: TRBV30
abundance: -
len: 15
j_gene: TRBJ2-1
CDR3nt: TGTGCCTGGACCCCGAGCGGGCGCTCCTACAATGAGCAGTTCTTC
CDR3aa: CAWTPSGRSYNEQFF

d_gene: -
v_gene: TRBV29-1
abundance: -
len: 13
j_gene: TRBJ2-7
CDR3nt: TGCAGCGTTGCCTCGGTTCTGAGTGGCGAGCAGTACTTC
CDR3aa: CSVASVLSGEQYF

d_gene: -
v_gene: TRBV7-2
abundance: few
len: 11
j_gene: TRBJ2-3
CDR3nt: TGTGCCAGCAGCTTAGGTGCTACGCAGTATTTT
CDR3aa: CASSLGATQYF

d_gene: -
v_gene: TRBV20-1
abundance: -
len: 11
j_gene: TRBJ2-1
CDR3nt: TGCAGTACTAGAGTTTGGGATGAGCAGTTCTTC
CDR3aa: CSTRVWDEQFF

d_gene: -
v_gene: TRBV29-1
abundance: -
len: 13
j_gene: TRBJ1-4
CDR3nt: TGCAGCGTTGAAGCCAGGGCTAGTGAAAAACTGTTTTTT
CDR3aa: CSVEARASEKLFF

d_gene: -
v_gene: TRBV5-1
abundance: -
len: 15
j_gene: TRBJ2-7
CDR3nt: TGCGCCAGCAGCCCAGTGGTCAGGGGAACCTACGAGCAGTACTTC
CDR3aa: CASSPVVRGTYEQYF

d_gene: -
v_gene: TRBV11-1
abundance: -
len: 11
j_gene: TRBJ2-1
CDR3nt: TGTGCCAGCAGCTTAAAAGTAGAGCAGTTCTTC
CDR3aa: CASSLKVEQFF

d_gene: -
v_gene: TRBV19
abundance: few
len: 15
j_gene: TRBJ2-5
CDR3nt: TGTGCCAGTAGTATGACGGGGCGCGTGATAGAGACCCAGTACTTC
CDR3aa: CASSMTGRVIETQYF

d_gene: -
v_gene: TRBV28
abundance: few
len: 17
j_gene: TRBJ1-2
CDR3nt: TGTGCCAGCAGTTTAGGTGGATCACAATACTTTAACTATGGCTACACCTTC
CDR3aa: CASSLGGSQYFNYGYTF

d_gene: -
v_gene: TRBV9
abundance: few
len: 14
j_gene: TRBJ1-3
CDR3nt: TGTGCCAGCAGCGTAGCCGGTACTGGAAACACCATATATTTT
CDR3aa: CASSVAGTGNTIYF

d_gene: -
v_gene: TRBV7-9
abundance: -
len: 13
j_gene: TRBJ2-3
CDR3nt: TGTGCCAGCAGCTACTTGGGGAGTCATACGCAGTATTTT
CDR3aa: CASSYLGSHTQYF

d_gene: -
v_gene: TRBV27
abundance: few
len: 15
j_gene: TRBJ2-3
CDR3nt: TGTGCCAGCAGTTTATCGGGGCTAGCCCAAGATACGCAGTATTTT
CDR3aa: CASSLSGLAQDTQYF

d_gene: -
v_gene: TRBV4-2
abundance: few
len: 13
j_gene: TRBJ2-1
CDR3nt: TGTGCCAGCAGGGAGCGACACAACAATGAGCAGTTCTTC
CDR3aa: CASRERHNNEQFF

d_gene: -
v_gene: TRBV29-1
abundance: few
len: 11
j_gene: TRBJ1-2
CDR3nt: TGCAGCGTTGAGGAGGCCTATGGCTACACCTTC
CDR3aa: CSVEEAYGYTF

d_gene: TRBD1
v_gene: TRBV7-8
abundance: once
len: 14
j_gene: TRBJ2-7
CDR3nt: TGTGCCAGCAGCCACGACAGGGTAGTTAACGAGCAGTACTTC
CDR3aa: CASSHDRVVNEQYF

d_gene: -
v_gene: TRBV4-1
abundance: few
len: 15
j_gene: TRBJ2-3
CDR3nt: TGCGCCAGCAGCCGCCGGGCCGGGAGCACAGATACGCAGTATTTT
CDR3aa: CASSRRAGSTDTQYF

d_gene: TRBD2
v_gene: TRBV7-6
abundance: few
len: 19
j_gene: TRBJ2-3
CDR3nt: TGTGCCAGCAGCCCGGGACTAGCGGGGGCCCGGGGAAGCACAGATACGCAGTATTTT
CDR3aa: CASSPGLAGARGSTDTQYF

d_gene: -
v_gene: TRBV9
abundance: few
len: 16
j_gene: TRBJ2-6
CDR3nt: TGTGCCAGCAGCGTTGTTGGACAGCCTGGGGCCAACGTCCTGACTTTC
CDR3aa: CASSVVGQPGANVLTF

d_gene: TRBD1
v_gene: TRBV29-1
abundance: few
len: 13
j_gene: TRBJ2-2
CDR3nt: TGCAGCGCTGACAGGGTCGGCACCGGGGAGCTGTTTTTT
CDR3aa: CSADRVGTGELFF

d_gene: TRBD2
v_gene: TRBV5-1
abundance: -
len: 15
j_gene: TRBJ2-1
CDR3nt: TGCGCCAGCAGCACCCTAGCGGGCGACCACAATGAGCAGTTCTTC
CDR3aa: CASSTLAGDHNEQFF

d_gene: TRBD2
v_gene: TRBV5-4
abundance: -
len: 16
j_gene: TRBJ2-2
CDR3nt: TGTGCCAGCAGCTTGATGGCGGGAGTGGACACCGGGGAGCTGTTTTTT
CDR3aa: CASSLMAGVDTGELFF

d_gene: -
v_gene: TRBV9
abundance: -
len: 15
j_gene: TRBJ2-3
CDR3nt: TGTGCCAGCAGCGTCTGGGGTGGGAGAACAGATACGCAGTATTTT
CDR3aa: CASSVWGGRTDTQYF

d_gene: -
v_gene: TRBV7-2
abundance: -
len: 15
j_gene: TRBJ2-1
CDR3nt: TGTGCCAGCAGCTCGGGACTTAGCTCCTACAATGAGCAGTTCTTC
CDR3aa: CASSSGLSSYNEQFF

d_gene: -
v_gene: TRBV18
abundance: few
len: 15
j_gene: TRBJ2-7
CDR3nt: TGTGCCAGCTCCCGAACAGGGCTCGGCGAGGTCGAGCAGTACTTC
CDR3aa: CASSRTGLGEVEQYF

d_gene: TRBD1
v_gene: TRBV5-1
abundance: -
len: 15
j_gene: TRBJ1-5
CDR3nt: TGCGCCAGCAGCTTGGTTGGGGACAGAGGTCAGCCCCAGCATTTT
CDR3aa: CASSLVGDRGQPQHF

d_gene: TRBD1
v_gene: TRBV30
abundance: -
len: 14
j_gene: TRBJ1-5
CDR3nt: TGTGCCTGGAGGGTCCCAGGGGGCGATCAGCCCCAGCATTTT
CDR3aa: CAWRVPGGDQPQHF

d_gene: -
v_gene: TRBV30
abundance: few
len: 14
j_gene: TRBJ2-3
CDR3nt: TGTGCCTGGAGTGGGTCTAGCATCACAGATACGCAGTATTTT
CDR3aa: CAWSGSSITDTQYF

d_gene: -
v_gene: TRBV7-2
abundance: -
len: 16
j_gene: TRBJ2-5
CDR3nt: TGTGCCAGCAGCTCCTCAACAAGACAGTATCAAGAGACCCAGTACTTC
CDR3aa: CASSSSTRQYQETQYF

d_gene: TRBD2
v_gene: TRBV14
abundance: -
len: 15
j_gene: TRBJ2-1
CDR3nt: TGTGCCAGCAGCGAAATCTGGACTAGCGTCAATGAACAGTTCTTC
CDR3aa: CASSEIWTSVNEQFF

d_gene: TRBD2
v_gene: TRBV23-1
abundance: -
len: 16
j_gene: TRBJ2-7
CDR3nt: TGCGCCAGCAGTCAATCGATGACTAGCGGGAGCTACGAGCAGTACTTC
CDR3aa: CASSQSMTSGSYEQYF

d_gene: TRBD2
v_gene: TRBV7-9
abundance: few
len: 14
j_gene: TRBJ2-3
CDR3nt: TGTGCCAGCAGCTTTCGGAGCGGGGCAGATACGCAGTATTTT
CDR3aa: CASSFRSGADTQYF

d_gene: -
v_gene: TRBV18
abundance: -
len: 12
j_gene: TRBJ2-2
CDR3nt: TGTGCCAGCTCACTGACAACCGGGGAGCTGTTTTTT
CDR3aa: CASSLTTGELFF

d_gene: -
v_gene: TRBV6-6
abundance: -
len: 13
j_gene: TRBJ2-1
CDR3nt: TGTGCCAGCACGCCGAGTAGCATCCATGAGCAGTTCTTC
CDR3aa: CASTPSSIHEQFF

d_gene: TRBD1
v_gene: TRBV2
abundance: -
len: 12
j_gene: TRBJ2-4
CDR3nt: TGTGCCGGACGGGACAGGGGCGACATTCAGTACTTC
CDR3aa: CAGRDRGDIQYF

d_gene: TRBD2
v_gene: TRBV7-9
abundance: few
len: 14
j_gene: TRBJ2-5
CDR3nt: TGTGCCAGCAGCTTAGAACTAGCGGGAGAGACCCAGTACTTC
CDR3aa: CASSLELAGETQYF

d_gene: TRBD1
v_gene: TRBV29-1
abundance: -
len: 15
j_gene: TRBJ2-3
CDR3nt: TGCAGCGTCCTGAGGGGGACAGGGCCTGGAGATACGCAGTATTTT
CDR3aa: CSVLRGTGPGDTQYF

d_gene: -
v_gene: TRBV9
abundance: -
len: 14
j_gene: TRBJ2-3
CDR3nt: TGTGCCAGCAGCGTAGGGAGGGAGATGGATACGCAGTATTTT
CDR3aa: CASSVGREMDTQYF

d_gene: -
v_gene: TRBV4-3
abundance: -
len: 16
j_gene: TRBJ2-7
CDR3nt: TGCGCCAGCAGCCAAAGGGGGGGGCAAGGCTCCTACGAGCAGTACTTC
CDR3aa: CASSQRGGQGSYEQYF

d_gene: -
v_gene: TRBV29-1
abundance: few
len: 12
j_gene: TRBJ2-1
CDR3nt: TGCAGCGTTGTGGTTTCCTACAATGAGCAGTTCTTC
CDR3aa: CSVVVSYNEQFF

d_gene: -
v_gene: TRBV30
abundance: -
len: 14
j_gene: TRBJ2-5
CDR3nt: TGTGCCTGGAGTCCTACTAAAGGTGGTGAGACCCAGTACTTC
CDR3aa: CAWSPTKGGETQYF

d_gene: -
v_gene: TRBV2
abundance: -
len: 15
j_gene: TRBJ2-1
CDR3nt: TGTGCCAGCAGTGATCAGGGGCCAACCTACAATGAGCAGTTCTTC
CDR3aa: CASSDQGPTYNEQFF

d_gene: -
v_gene: TRBV5-1
abundance: -
len: 15
j_gene: TRBJ2-1
CDR3nt: TGCGCCAGCAGCTTGATGGCCAGGGAATACAATGAGCAGTTCTTC
CDR3aa: CASSLMAREYNEQFF

d_gene: -
v_gene: TRBV30
abundance: once
len: 11
j_gene: TRBJ2-3
CDR3nt: TGTGCCTGGACTAGCACAGATACGCAGTATTTT
CDR3aa: CAWTSTDTQYF

d_gene: TRBD1
v_gene: TRBV30
abundance: once
len: 15
j_gene: TRBJ2-7
CDR3nt: TGTGCCTGGAGCAAGGGGCAGCCAGGGGGTAACGAGCAGTACTTC
CDR3aa: CAWSKGQPGGNEQYF

d_gene: TRBD1
v_gene: TRBV10-3
abundance: -
len: 14
j_gene: TRBJ1-2
CDR3nt: TGTGCCATCAGGGGGACAGGGGCGGAATATGGCTACACCTTC
CDR3aa: CAIRGTGAEYGYTF

d_gene: TRBD2
v_gene: TRBV7-9
abundance: few
len: 18
j_gene: TRBJ2-1
CDR3nt: TGTGCCAGCAGCTTAAGGCAGTCTAGCGGGAGAGGATACAATGAGCAGTTCTTC
CDR3aa: CASSLRQSSGRGYNEQFF

d_gene: -
v_gene: TRBV18
abundance: few
len: 16
j_gene: TRBJ2-3
CDR3nt: TGTGCCAGCTCACCTAAAATCGACAGGGGAGGGAATACGCAGTATTTT
CDR3aa: CASSPKIDRGGNTQYF

d_gene: TRBD1
v_gene: TRBV30
abundance: few
len: 13
j_gene: TRBJ1-1
CDR3nt: TGTGCCTGCCGGGACAGTACGAACACTGAAGCTTTCTTT
CDR3aa: CACRDSTNTEAFF

d_gene: TRBD2
v_gene: TRBV7-9
abundance: -
len: 15
j_gene: TRBJ2-5
CDR3nt: TGTGCCAGCAGCTTATTTCTAGCGGACCAAGAGACCCAGTACTTC
CDR3aa: CASSLFLADQETQYF

d_gene: TRBD1
v_gene: TRBV25-1
abundance: -
len: 14
j_gene: TRBJ1-4
CDR3nt: TGTGCCAGCAGGACAACAGGGGGCGGCGAAAAACTGTTTTTT
CDR3aa: CASRTTGGGEKLFF

d_gene: -
v_gene: TRBV30
abundance: few
len: 11
j_gene: TRBJ1-3
CDR3nt: TGTGCCTGGGACAAAGGAAACACCATATATTTT
CDR3aa: CAWDKGNTIYF

d_gene: -
v_gene: TRBV7-6
abundance: -
len: 15
j_gene: TRBJ2-2
CDR3nt: TGTGCCAGCAGCTTAGGCCGGGTGGTCTACGGGGAGCTGTTTTTT
CDR3aa: CASSLGRVVYGELFF

d_gene: TRBD2
v_gene: TRBV29-1
abundance: -
len: 13
j_gene: TRBJ2-7
CDR3nt: TGCAGCGTCAAGCGGGAGGGCCTCTACGAGCAGTACTTC
CDR3aa: CSVKREGLYEQYF

d_gene: -
v_gene: TRBV29-1
abundance: -
len: 10
j_gene: TRBJ1-2
CDR3nt: TGCAGCGTTGGAGGGTATGGCTACACCTTC
CDR3aa: CSVGGYGYTF

d_gene: -
v_gene: TRBV7-2
abundance: -
len: 14
j_gene: TRBJ2-7
CDR3nt: TGTGCCAGCAGCTTAGTACCGACAGCTTTAGAGCAGTACTTC
CDR3aa: CASSLVPTALEQYF